Below are 9 T cell receptor beta chains sequenced from a single sample in a study of blood T cells in healthy people across ages. For the second PCR, which ran for about 6 to 11 cycles, a sample-barcoded 5' primer and a J-beta primer mix were used. Each CDR3 protein is one row after TCRdb ran MiXCR on the 5' RACE reads. The top ten hold about 22% of the sample, which has about 970,000 distinct CDR3 sequences, roughly 51% seen once. Sequencing was performed on blood. The receptors were sampled from a woman aged 55-69 years in good health.

This sequence joins TRBV12-3 or TRBV12-4 and TRBJ2-1, with 7 nucleotides matching TRBD2. Trimming took 6 bases from V and 6 from J; bases not matched to a gene: 2. This CDR3 region has 12 residues. This CDR3 reads CASRSSGNEQFF. In nucleotides, the CDR3 is TGTGCCAGCAGGTCTAGCGGCAATGAGCAGTTCTTC.

This clonotype was picked up a small number of times. The chain uses TRBV11-2 and TRBJ2-3; possible D gene TRBD1, 5 bases. Trimming stripped 5 bases from V and 9 bases from J, with 21 bases between. Germline V lookup: CDR1 SGHAT, CDR2 FQNNGV. The CDR3 totals 15 residues. CDR3 sequence (DNA): TGTGCCAGCAGCACGGCCCGGCAGGGATTGGGCACGCAGTATTTT. Protein: CASSTARQGLGTQYF.

This sequence joins TRBV28 and TRBJ2-7, with D perhaps TRBD2 (5 bases). The V gene's germline CDR1 is MDHEN and CDR2 SYDVKM. The germline V and J ends were trimmed by 3 bases and 1 base, with 13 bases remaining between them. The CDR3 consists of 15 residues. The CDR3: CASSLTRGSSYEQYF. As DNA, the CDR3 is TGTGCCAGCAGTTTGACCAGAGGGAGTTCCTACGAGCAGTACTTC.

This chain connects TRBV29-1 to TRBJ1-1; D gene uncertain. The germline V and J ends were trimmed by 4 bases and 7 bases, with 7 bases remaining between them. The CDR3 loop spans 10 amino acids. Germline CDR1 is SQVTM and CDR2 is ANQGSEA. The CDR3 DNA follows: TGCAGCGTTGGATGGGTTGAAGCTTTCTTT. Translating it yields CSVGWVEAFF.

In its sample, this clonotype was seen a few times. The chain links TRBV7-2 to TRBJ2-3; D unresolved. From germline, CDR1 is SGHTA and CDR2 FQGNSA. This CDR3 is 12 amino acids long. The V end was cut by 5 bases, the J end by 7 bases, with 10 bases between. CDR3 DNA: TGTGCCAGCAGCCCAATTCTAAATACGCAGTATTTT. It is translated as CASSPILNTQYF.

This clonotype is a singleton in its sample. The junction differs from germline at one of its ends, possibly a read error. The V and J genes are TRBV5-5 and TRBJ2-2; D possibly uses TRBD1 or TRBD2 (6 bases each). The CDR3 length is 19 residues. Germline V gene lookup returns CDR1 SGHKS and CDR2 YYEKEE (reference sequence). DNA for the CDR3: TGTGCCAACAGCTCCAAACAGAGGGGGTCTGGAGGGGACACCGGGGAGCTGTTTTTT. It encodes CANSSKQRGSGGDTGELFF.

This sequence joins TRBV28 and TRBJ1-5; D not certain. CDR3 size: 17 residues. V dropped 3 bases and J dropped 0 bases, with 15 bases sitting between them. CDR1 is MDHEN and CDR2 is SYDVKM in the germline V gene. CDR3 sequence (DNA): TGTGCCAGCAGTTTTGTCAACAAGGAAATTAGCAATCAGCCCCAGCATTTT. This sequence encodes CASSFVNKEISNQPQHF.

Notes on this clonotype: Compared with germline, one end of the junction differs, possibly owing to a read error. The rearrangement links TRBV7-6 to TRBJ1-1; 8 nucleotides line up with TRBD1. Germline V gene lookup returns CDR1 SGHVS and CDR2 FNYEAQ. This CDR3 region has 14 residues. The DNA for the CDR3 is TGTGCCAGTAGCTTCGGGACAGGATATTATGAAGCTTTCTTT. Its protein product is CASSFGTGYYEAFF. Full variable domain (outside the CDR3, taken from reference TRBV7-6 and TRBJ1-1): GAGVSQSPRYKVTKRGQDVALRCDPISGHVSLYWYRQALGQGPEFLTYFNYEAQQDKSGLPNDRFSAERPEGSISTLTIQRTEQRDSAMYRCASSFGTGYYEAFFGQGTRLTVV.

The V gene is TRBV29-1, the J gene TRBJ2-1; D is undetermined. V was cut by 5 bases and J by 1 base, with 6 bases left in between. The CDR3 has 12 residues. Germline V CDR1 and CDR2: SQVTM, ANQGSEA. This chain's CDR3 is CSVRRSYNEQFF. CDR3 coding DNA: TGCAGCGTTCGGCGGTCCTACAATGAGCAGTTCTTC.